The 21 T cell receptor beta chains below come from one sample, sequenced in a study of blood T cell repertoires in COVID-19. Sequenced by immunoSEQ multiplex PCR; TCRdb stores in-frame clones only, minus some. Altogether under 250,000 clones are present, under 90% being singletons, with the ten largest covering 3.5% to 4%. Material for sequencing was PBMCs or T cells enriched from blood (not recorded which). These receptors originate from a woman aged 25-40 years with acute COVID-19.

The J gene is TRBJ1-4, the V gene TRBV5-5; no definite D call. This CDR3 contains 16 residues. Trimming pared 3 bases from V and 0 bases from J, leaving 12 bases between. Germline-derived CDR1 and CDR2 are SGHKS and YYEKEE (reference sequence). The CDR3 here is CASSSGRQATNEKLFF. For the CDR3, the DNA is TGTGCCAGCAGCTCAGGAAGACAAGCAACTAATGAAAAACTGTTTTTT.

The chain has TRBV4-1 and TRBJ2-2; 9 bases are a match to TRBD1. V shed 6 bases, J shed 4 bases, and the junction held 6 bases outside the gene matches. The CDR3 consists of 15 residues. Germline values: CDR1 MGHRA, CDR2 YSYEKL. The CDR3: CASRPGQGRTGELFF. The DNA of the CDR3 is TGCGCCAGCAGACCCGGACAGGGGCGCACCGGGGAGCTGTTTTTT.

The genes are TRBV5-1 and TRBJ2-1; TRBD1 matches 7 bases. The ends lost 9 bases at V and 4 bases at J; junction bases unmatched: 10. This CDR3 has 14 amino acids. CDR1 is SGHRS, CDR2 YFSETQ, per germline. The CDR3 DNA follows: TGCGCCACTACCGGGGACAGCCCATACAATGAGCAGTTCTTC. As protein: CATTGDSPYNEQFF.

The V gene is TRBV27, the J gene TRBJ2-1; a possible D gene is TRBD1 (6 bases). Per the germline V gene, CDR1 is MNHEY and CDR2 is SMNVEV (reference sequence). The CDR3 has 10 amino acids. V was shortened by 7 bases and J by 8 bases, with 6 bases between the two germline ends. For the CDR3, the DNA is TGTGCCAGCAAGGGGGATGAGCAGTTCTTC. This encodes CASKGDEQFF.

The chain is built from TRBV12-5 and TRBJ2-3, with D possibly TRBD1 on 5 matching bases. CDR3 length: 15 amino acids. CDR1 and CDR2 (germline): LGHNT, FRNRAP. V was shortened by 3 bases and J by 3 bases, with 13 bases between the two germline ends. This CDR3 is CASGFRVGWTDTQYF. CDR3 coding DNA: TGTGCTAGTGGTTTCAGGGTAGGTTGGACAGATACGCAGTATTTT.

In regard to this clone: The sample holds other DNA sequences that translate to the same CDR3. The chain's CDR3 is CATSRDRQGRTEAFF. The DNA for the CDR3 is TGTGCCACCAGCAGAGACCGACAGGGTCGTACTGAAGCTTTCTTT. V gene TRBV15 combines with J gene TRBJ1-1, with 7 nucleotides matching TRBD1. V lost 0 bases and J lost 5; bases outside the gene matches: 6. This CDR3 comprises 15 residues. Germline CDR1 reads LNHNV; CDR2 reads YYDKDF (reference sequence).

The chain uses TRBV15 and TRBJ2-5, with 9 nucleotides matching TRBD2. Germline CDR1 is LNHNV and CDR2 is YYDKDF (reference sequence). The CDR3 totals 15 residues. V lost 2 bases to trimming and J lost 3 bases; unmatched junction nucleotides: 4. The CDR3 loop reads CATSRPLAGKETQYF. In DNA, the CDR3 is TGTGCCACCAGCAGACCGCTAGCGGGGAAAGAGACCCAGTACTTC.

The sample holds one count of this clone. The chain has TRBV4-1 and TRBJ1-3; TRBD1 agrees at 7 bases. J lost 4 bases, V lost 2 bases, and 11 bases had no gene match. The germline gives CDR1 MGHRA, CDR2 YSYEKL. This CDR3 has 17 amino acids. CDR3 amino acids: CASSQSGQALFGNTIYF. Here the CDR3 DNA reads TGCGCCAGCAGCCAATCTGGACAGGCTTTGTTCGGAAACACCATATATTTT.

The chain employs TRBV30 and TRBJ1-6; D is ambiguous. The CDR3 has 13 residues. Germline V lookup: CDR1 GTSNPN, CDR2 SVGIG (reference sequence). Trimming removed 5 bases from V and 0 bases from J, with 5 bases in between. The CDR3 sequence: CAWAGSYNSPLHF. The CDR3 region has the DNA TGTGCCTGGGCGGGCTCCTATAATTCACCCCTCCACTTT.

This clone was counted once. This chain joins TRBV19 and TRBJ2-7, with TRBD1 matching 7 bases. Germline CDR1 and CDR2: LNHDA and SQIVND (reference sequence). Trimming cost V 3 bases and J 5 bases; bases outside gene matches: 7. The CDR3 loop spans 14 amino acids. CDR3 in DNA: TGTGCCAGTAGTATCCTACAGGGGTCCGACGAGCAGTACTTC. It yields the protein CASSILQGSDEQYF. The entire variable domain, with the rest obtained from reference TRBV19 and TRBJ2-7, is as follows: DGGITQSPKYLFRKEGQNVTLSCEQNLNHDAMYWYRQDPGQGLRLIYYSQIVNDFQKGDIAEGYSVSREKKESFPLTVTSAQKNPTAFYLCASSILQGSDEQYFGPGTRLTVT.

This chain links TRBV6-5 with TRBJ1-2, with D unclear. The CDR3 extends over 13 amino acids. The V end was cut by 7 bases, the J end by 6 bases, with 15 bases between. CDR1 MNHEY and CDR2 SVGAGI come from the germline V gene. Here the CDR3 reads CASIRSRGHGYTF. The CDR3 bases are TGTGCCAGCATCCGCTCTCGGGGTCATGGCTACACCTTC.

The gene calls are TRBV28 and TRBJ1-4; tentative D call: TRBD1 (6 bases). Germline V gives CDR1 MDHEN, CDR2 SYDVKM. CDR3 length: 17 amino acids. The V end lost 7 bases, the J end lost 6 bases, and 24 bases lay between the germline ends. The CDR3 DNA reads TGTGCCAGCATCCCCAAAAGGGGGGGGCCCGGTGATGAAAAACTGTTTTTT. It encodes CASIPKRGGPGDEKLFF.

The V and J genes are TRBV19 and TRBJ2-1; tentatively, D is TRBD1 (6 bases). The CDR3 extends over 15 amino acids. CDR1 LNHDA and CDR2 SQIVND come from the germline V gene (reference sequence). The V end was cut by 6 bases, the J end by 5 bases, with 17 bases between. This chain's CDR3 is CASSTAVWDNNEQFF. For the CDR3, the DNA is TGTGCCAGTAGCACCGCCGTCTGGGACAACAATGAGCAGTTCTTC.

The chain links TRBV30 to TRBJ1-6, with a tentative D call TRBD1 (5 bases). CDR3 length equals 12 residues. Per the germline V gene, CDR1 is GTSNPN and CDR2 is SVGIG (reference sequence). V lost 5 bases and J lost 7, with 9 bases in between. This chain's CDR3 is CAWGPGNSPLHF. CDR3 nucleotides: TGTGCCTGGGGACCAGGGAATTCACCCCTCCACTTT.

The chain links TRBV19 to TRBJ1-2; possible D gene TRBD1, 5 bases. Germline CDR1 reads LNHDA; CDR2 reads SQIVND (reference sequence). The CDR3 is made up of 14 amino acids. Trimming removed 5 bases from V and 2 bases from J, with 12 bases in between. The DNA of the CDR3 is TGTGCCAGTAGTTTTCAGGGCTCCAACTATGGCTACACCTTC. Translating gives CASSFQGSNYGYTF.

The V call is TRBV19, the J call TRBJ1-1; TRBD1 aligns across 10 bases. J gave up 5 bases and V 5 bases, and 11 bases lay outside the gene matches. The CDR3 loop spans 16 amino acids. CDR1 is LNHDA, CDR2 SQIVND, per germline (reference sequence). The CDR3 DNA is TGTGCCAGTAGTCAATTCGGGACAGGGGAAAGGACTGAAGCTTTCTTT. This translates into CASSQFGTGERTEAFF.

Here the CDR3 DNA reads TGTGCCAGCGATCGGACAGGGGGCCTGCCCCAGCATTTT. Translated: CASDRTGGLPQHF. The chain carries TRBV2 and TRBJ1-5; 11 nucleotides align to TRBD1. CDR1 is SNHLY, CDR2 FYNNEI, per germline. Trimming cost V 8 bases and J 9 bases; bases outside gene matches: 6. This CDR3 has 13 amino acids.

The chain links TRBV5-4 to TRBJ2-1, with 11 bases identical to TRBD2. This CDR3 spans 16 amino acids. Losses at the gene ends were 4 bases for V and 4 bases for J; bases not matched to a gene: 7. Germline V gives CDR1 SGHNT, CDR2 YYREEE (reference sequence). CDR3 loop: CASSRPPSGGYNEQFF. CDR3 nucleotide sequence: TGTGCCAGCAGCCGACCGCCTAGCGGGGGGTACAATGAGCAGTTCTTC.

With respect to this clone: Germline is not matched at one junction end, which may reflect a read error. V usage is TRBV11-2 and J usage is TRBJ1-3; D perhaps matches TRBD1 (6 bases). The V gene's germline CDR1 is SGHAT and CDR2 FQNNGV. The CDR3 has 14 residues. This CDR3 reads CASSLSGRGSTIYF. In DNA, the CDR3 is TGTGCCAGCAGCTTATCCGGCAGGGGAAGCACCATATATTTT.

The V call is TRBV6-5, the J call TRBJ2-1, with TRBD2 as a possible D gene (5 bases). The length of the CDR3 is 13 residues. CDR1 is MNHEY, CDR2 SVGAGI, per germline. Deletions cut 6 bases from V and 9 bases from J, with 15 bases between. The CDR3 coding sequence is TGTGCCAGCAGCATAGGACGGGGTTCTGAGCAGTTCTTC. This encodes CASSIGRGSEQFF.

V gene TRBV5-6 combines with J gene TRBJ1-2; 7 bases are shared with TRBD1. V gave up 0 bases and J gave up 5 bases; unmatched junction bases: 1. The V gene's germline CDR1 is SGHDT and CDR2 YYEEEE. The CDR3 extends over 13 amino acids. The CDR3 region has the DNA TGTGCCAGCAGCTTGGGGGACAGATATGGCTACACCTTC. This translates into CASSLGDRYGYTF.